Shown below are 16 T cell receptor beta chains from a single sample sequenced in a study of shared clonotypes between healthy human individuals (dated by TCRdb to the early 2020s). Library preparation was by the immunoSEQ multiplex PCR assay. In its TCRdb copy, this immuneACCESS table keeps in-frame sequences only and misses some clones. Where compared with another copy, unresolved V genes explain less than half of these, and the others have no known cause. For this sample the table gives more than 900,000 clones, of which 75% to 80% were detected only once. The ten largest clonotypes hold under 0.8% of the sample. Sequenced material: memory CD4+ T cells from PBMCs. Per the publication, the cell subset or site label means: CD45RA-negative fraction. The receptor set was obtained from a man aged 18-30 years in good health. Some clones in this sample may be carry-over from other donors' samples.

The chain is built from TRBV10-1 and TRBJ2-1, with TRBD1 matching 8 bases. CDR1 and CDR2 from the germline V gene are WNHNN and SYGVQD (reference sequence). V trimming: 6 bases; J trimming: 1 base; junction bases outside the gene matches: 5. This CDR3 is built from 15 residues. DNA for the CDR3: TGCGCCAGCAGGAGGGACAGGAGTTCCTACAATGAGCAGTTCTTC. Protein sequence: CASRRDRSSYNEQFF.

This clone was recorded once. The gene calls are TRBV10-3 and TRBJ1-1; 7 bases line up with TRBD1. V shed 6 bases and J 7 bases; nucleotides not matched to a gene: 2. The CDR3 extends over 11 amino acids. Germline V gene lookup returns CDR1 ENHRY and CDR2 SYGVKD. The CDR3 spells CAISQGVEAFF. The CDR3 nucleotides are TGTGCCATCAGCCAGGGGGTTGAAGCTTTCTTT.

This rearrangement joins TRBV9 to TRBJ1-1; D unresolved. The CDR3 is 14 amino acids. Trimming cost V 0 bases and J 4 bases, with 10 bases left between them. Per germline, CDR1 SGDLS and CDR2 YYNGEE. CDR3 sequence (DNA): TGTGCCAGCAGCGTAGGGTGGGCTGTCACTGAAGCTTTCTTT. Translated: CASSVGWAVTEAFF.

The sample holds a few counts of this clone. This specimen includes other DNA sequences encoding the same CDR3. This sequence joins TRBV18 and TRBJ1-1; 9 positions agree with TRBD1. V shed 3 bases, J shed 4 bases, and the junction held 3 bases outside the gene matches. This CDR3 comprises 14 residues. Looked up from germline, CDR1 is KGHSH and CDR2 is LQKENI. CDR3 in DNA: TGTGCCAGCTCACCCCGGACAGGGGTCACTGAAGCTTTCTTT. Amino acid sequence: CASSPRTGVTEAFF.

The J gene is TRBJ2-1, the V gene TRBV6-6, with 13 positions matching TRBD2. The CDR3 runs to 15 residues. Trimming at V came to 4 bases and at J to 12 bases, leaving 9 bases not matched to a gene. The germline V gene encodes CDR1 MNHNY and CDR2 SVGAGI (reference sequence). The CDR3, as DNA: TGTGCCAGCAGTTCCTTGACTAGCGGGAGGTTGCGGCAGTTCTTC. Its protein is CASSSLTSGRLRQFF.

The chain carries TRBV18 and TRBJ2-7, with D maybe TRBD2 (6 bases). The V and J ends lost 0 bases and 2 bases respectively, with 11 bases between them. CDR1 is KGHSH, CDR2 LQKENI, per germline. The CDR3 has 15 amino acids. The CDR3 DNA sequence: TGTGCCAGCTCACCACCAGGAGGGGCTACCTACGAGCAGTACTTC. Translated: CASSPPGGATYEQYF.

The rearrangement joins TRBV10-2 to TRBJ1-2; a weak D match, TRBD1 (5 bases). The germline CDR1 and CDR2 sequences are WSHSY and SAAADI. Trimming shortened V by 10 bases and J by 5 bases, and 20 bases separated the two germline ends. The CDR3 sequence is 14 residues long. The DNA for the CDR3 is TGCGCCACCCTCCCGATGGGACGGCAATATGGCTACACCTTC. This encodes CATLPMGRQYGYTF.

The chain has TRBV20-1 and TRBJ2-7, with D uncertain. Trimming pared 7 bases from V and 3 bases from J, leaving 10 bases between. The length of the CDR3 is 11 residues. Germline V gene sequence: CDR1 DFQATT, CDR2 SNEGSKA (reference sequence). CDR3 sequence (DNA): TGCAGTGAGGGCAGGCACTACGAGCAGTACTTC. It encodes CSEGRHYEQYF.

This clone occurred once. The CDR3 is CASSLGIQGLNYGYTF. CDR3 bases: TGTGCCAGCAGTTTGGGAATACAGGGACTGAACTATGGCTACACCTTC. The V call is TRBV28, the J call TRBJ1-2; D perhaps matches TRBD1 (6 bases). CDR1 is MDHEN, CDR2 SYDVKM, per germline. V dropped 3 bases and J dropped 2 bases, with 16 bases sitting between them. The CDR3 contains 16 residues.

The CDR3 region has the DNA TGTGCCAGCAGCGTACTAGCGGGAGACACAGATACGCAGTATTTT. It translates to CASSVLAGDTDTQYF. V and J are TRBV9 and TRBJ2-3; 10 bases match TRBD2. The length of the CDR3 is 15 residues. Germline values: CDR1 SGDLS, CDR2 YYNGEE. With 1 base clipped from V and 2 bases from J, the junction kept 1 base outside the gene matches.

J is TRBJ1-5 and V is TRBV6-1, with D hard to call. The CDR3 is 13 residues long. Looked up from germline, CDR1 is MNHNS and CDR2 is SASEGT. Trimming shortened V by 0 bases and J by 7 bases, and 7 bases separated the two germline ends. As DNA, the CDR3 is TGTGCCAGCAGTGAAGCGAGCGGCCAGCCCCAGCATTTT. Translating gives CASSEASGQPQHF.

V is TRBV15 and J is TRBJ1-1; D is unclear. The length of the CDR3 is 14 residues. V was cut by 7 bases and J by 9 bases, with 21 bases left in between. Germline V lookup: CDR1 LNHNV, CDR2 YYDKDF (reference sequence). The CDR3 spells CATTVERRIGKAFF. The CDR3 DNA reads TGTGCCACCACCGTTGAACGTCGGATCGGTAAAGCTTTCTTT. Looking up the rest from reference TRBV15 and TRBJ1-1 gives the full variable domain: DAMVIQNPRYQVTQFGKPVTLSCSQTLNHNVMYWYQQKSSQAPKLLFHYYDKDFNNEADTPDNFQSRRPNTSFCFLDIRSPGLGDTAMYLCATTVERRIGKAFFGQGTRLTVV.

The CDR3 nucleotides are TGTGCCAGCAGCTTTCGGTTCTCTGGGGCCAACGTCCTGACTTTC. Translation gives CASSFRFSGANVLTF. The chain links TRBV12-1 to TRBJ2-6; no DNA check was done on the table's D call, TRBD2. TRBV12-1 is listed as a pseudogene. CDR3 size: 15 residues.

This clone came up a few times. V gene TRBV28 combines with J gene TRBJ1-2; D uncertain. CDR1 and CDR2 (germline): MDHEN, SYDVKM. The CDR3 is 15 residues long. V was shortened by 6 bases and J by 6 bases, with 20 bases between the two germline ends. CDR3 DNA: TGTGCCAGCAGAGAACTAGGCCAGGTTGGGGATGGCTACACCTTC. This translates into CASRELGQVGDGYTF.

The rearrangement uses TRBV5-8 and TRBJ2-7, with D possibly TRBD2 on 6 matching bases. The CDR3 contains 12 residues. Deletions cut 4 bases from V and 6 bases from J, with 11 bases between. The germline CDR1 and CDR2 sequences are SGHTS and YDEGEE. This CDR3 reads CASSHRRGEQYF. The CDR3 region has the DNA TGTGCCAGCAGCCACCGGAGGGGCGAGCAGTACTTC.

Turning to this clone: Other DNA sequences in this specimen translate into the identical CDR3. J is TRBJ1-2 and V is TRBV19; D perhaps matches TRBD1 (6 bases). V was cut by 3 bases and J by 5 bases, with 10 bases left in between. There are 13 residues in the CDR3. Germline V gene lookup returns CDR1 LNHDA and CDR2 SQIVND (reference sequence). The CDR3 loop reads CASSIGQGYGYTF. CDR3 nucleotide sequence: TGTGCCAGTAGTATTGGGCAGGGGTATGGCTACACCTTC.